Presented here are 26 T cell receptor beta chains from one specimen sequenced in a study of T-cell memory formation after mild COVID-19. TCRdb fed the 5' RACE reads into MiXCR, producing one record per CDR3 protein. Found here are about 340,000 distinct CDR3 sequences, around a sixth of them singletons; the top ten hold approximately 20%. Source material: PBMCs or a T cell subset sorted from them (not recorded which). These receptors all come from a man aged 18 to 29 who had mild COVID-19 (a few samples of this study predate the infection). Cell type and time point are not known.

The chain employs TRBV7-9 and TRBJ2-5; 11 nucleotides align to TRBD1. The CDR3 has 17 residues. Per germline, CDR1 SEHNR and CDR2 FQNEAQ (reference sequence). Unmatched junction bases numbered 8, after V lost 4 bases and J lost 1 base. The CDR3 loop is CASSSSSGTGGQETQYF. In DNA form, the CDR3 reads TGTGCCAGCAGCTCTAGTAGCGGGACAGGGGGCCAAGAGACCCAGTACTTC. The variable domain in full, with the rest retrieved from reference TRBV7-9 and TRBJ2-5, is DTGVSQNPRHKITKRGQNVTFRCDPISEHNRLYWYRQTLGQGPEFLTYFQNEAQLEKSRLLSDRFSAERPKGSFSTLEIQRTEQGDSAMYLCASSSSSGTGGQETQYFGPGTRLLVL.

This clonotype was counted a few times. The rearrangement links TRBV30 to TRBJ2-7, with D perhaps assigned TRBD1 or TRBD2 (5 bases each). The CDR3 consists of 14 residues. V lost 0 bases and J 4 bases, leaving 13 bases between the germline ends. The germline V gene has CDR1 GTSNPN and CDR2 SVGIG (reference sequence). The CDR3 sequence is CAWSVSGSGYEQYF. The CDR3 region has the DNA TGTGCCTGGAGTGTATCAGGGAGTGGGTACGAGCAGTACTTC.

A few counts support this clonotype. This rearrangement joins TRBV7-6 to TRBJ2-5, with D perhaps matching TRBD1 (6 bases). Trimming stripped 5 bases from V and 9 bases from J, with 22 bases between. Germline CDR1 SGHVS, CDR2 FNYEAQ. The CDR3 has 15 amino acids. The CDR3, as DNA: TGTGCCAGCAGCACCTCCTTGGGAACAGGGAATGCCCAGTACTTC. Translating it yields CASSTSLGTGNAQYF.

In this sample, this clonotype turned up a few times. The chain combines TRBV28 with TRBJ2-5; TRBD1 matches at 7 bases. Losses at the gene ends were 6 bases for V and 2 bases for J; bases not matched to a gene: 9. The CDR3 contains 15 residues. Germline CDR1 and CDR2: MDHEN and SYDVKM. The CDR3: CASSRLTGNQETQYF. CDR3 in DNA: TGTGCCAGCAGCCGACTGACAGGGAATCAAGAGACCCAGTACTTC.

This clonotype has only a few counts. The chain couples TRBV5-1 to TRBJ1-1, with D possibly being TRBD1 (5 bases). Germline CDR1 SGHRS, CDR2 YFSETQ. V lost 3 bases and J 1 base, leaving 16 bases between the germline ends. The CDR3 is 16 residues long. CDR3 protein: CASSYQGVRQNTEAFF. The CDR3 nucleotides read TGCGCCAGCAGCTATCAGGGAGTTAGGCAGAACACTGAAGCTTTCTTT.

This clonotype was seen only a few times. The rearrangement uses TRBV6-5 and TRBJ2-6; no clear D gene. Trimming stripped 8 bases from V and 4 bases from J, with 18 bases between. CDR3 size: 16 residues. Germline loops: CDR1 MNHEY, CDR2 SVGAGI. CDR3 DNA sequence: TGTGCCAGCTCTTCGAACTGGGGTAGCGGGGCCAACGTCCTGACTTTC. Translated, it gives CASSSNWGSGANVLTF.

This clonotype was seen repeatedly, ten times or more. The chain recombines TRBV7-9 with TRBJ2-5, with 9 bases identical to TRBD2. The CDR3 loop spans 15 amino acids. Germline V gene lookup returns CDR1 SEHNR and CDR2 FQNEAQ (reference sequence). The V and J ends lost 6 bases and 5 bases, in that order; junction bases with no gene match: 10. The CDR3: CASRMSGGYGETQYF. CDR3 sequence (DNA): TGTGCCAGCAGGATGAGCGGGGGGTACGGTGAGACCCAGTACTTC.

The rearrangement joins TRBV29-1 to TRBJ2-3; tentative D call: TRBD2 (5 bases). CDR3 length equals 11 residues. The germline V gene has CDR1 SQVTM and CDR2 ANQGSEA. The germline V and J ends were trimmed by 4 bases and 6 bases, with 8 bases remaining between them. In DNA form, the CDR3 reads TGCAGCGTTGGGAGGCCGGATACGCAGTATTTT. The encoded protein is CSVGRPDTQYF.

This sequence joins TRBV7-3 and TRBJ2-6, with D hard to call. Germline values: CDR1 SGHTA, CDR2 FQGTGA. This CDR3 region has 17 residues. The ends were cut back, 2 bases at V and 0 bases at J, with 11 bases in the middle. The CDR3 loop reads CASSLGNALSGANVLTF. DNA for the CDR3: TGTGCCAGCAGCTTAGGTAACGCTCTCTCTGGGGCCAACGTCCTGACTTTC.

The J gene is TRBJ2-3, the V gene TRBV11-3; the match to TRBD2 covers 9 bases. J lost 6 bases, V lost 5 bases, and 12 bases had no gene match. Germline V gene sequence: CDR1 SGHNT, CDR2 YENEEA. The CDR3 loop spans 16 amino acids. This chain's CDR3 is CASSPRTAGGSDTQYF. CDR3 nucleotides: TGTGCCAGCAGCCCCCGGACAGCGGGGGGATCGGATACGCAGTATTTT.

The chain is built from TRBV7-2 and TRBJ2-7, with D tentatively TRBD1 (5 bases). Per germline, CDR1 SGHTA and CDR2 FQGNSA. The V gene lost 6 bases and the J gene lost 2 bases, with 14 bases spanning the gap. The CDR3 consists of 14 residues. Written as DNA, the CDR3 is TGTGCCAGCAGTCACCTGGGGCAGGCCTACGAGCAGTACTTC. Protein product: CASSHLGQAYEQYF.

The chain recombines TRBV20-1 with TRBJ1-1, with no clear D. V was cut by 0 bases and J by 4 bases, with 9 bases left in between. From germline, CDR1 is DFQATT and CDR2 SNEGSKA (reference sequence). This CDR3 contains 13 residues. CDR3 coding DNA: TGCAGTGCTAGAGATCACCGAACCACTGAAGCTTTCTTT. This translates into CSARDHRTTEAFF.

In its sample, this clonotype was seen a few times. The CDR3 nucleotides are TGTGCCAGCAGTTACCTGAATATTATCGGGGGCTACACCTTC. Amino acid sequence: CASSYLNIIGGYTF. The gene calls are TRBV6-5 and TRBJ1-2; no definite D call. Germline-derived CDR1 and CDR2 are MNHEY and SVGAGI. The CDR3 is 14 residues long. Deletions cut 2 bases from V and 8 bases from J, with 15 bases between.

The V and J genes are TRBV7-9 and TRBJ1-1; a weak D match, TRBD1 (5 bases). The CDR3 is 13 amino acids. Trimming removed 5 bases from V and 3 bases from J, with 10 bases in between. The V gene's germline CDR1 is SEHNR and CDR2 FQNEAQ (reference sequence). The CDR3 coding sequence is TGTGCCAGCAGCGCGACAGTAGACACTGAAGCTTTCTTT. This codes for CASSATVDTEAFF. The full variable domain, its missing parts supplied by reference TRBV7-9 and TRBJ1-1, is DTGVSQNPRHKITKRGQNVTFRCDPISEHNRLYWYRQTLGQGPEFLTYFQNEAQLEKSRLLSDRFSAERPKGSFSTLEIQRTEQGDSAMYLCASSATVDTEAFFGQGTRLTVV.

This chain joins TRBV7-6 and TRBJ2-5; the match to TRBD1 covers 9 bases. Trimming at V came to 5 bases and at J to 5 bases, leaving 15 bases not matched to a gene. The germline V gene has CDR1 SGHVS and CDR2 FNYEAQ. The CDR3 loop spans 17 amino acids. The CDR3 DNA follows: TGTGCCAGCAGCGTACTTCGACAGGGGGTAATCAGGGAGACCCAGTACTTC. It codes for CASSVLRQGVIRETQYF.

In this sample, this clonotype turned up many times. The J gene is TRBJ2-5, the V gene TRBV29-1, with D perhaps TRBD1 (5 bases). The germline V gene encodes CDR1 SQVTM and CDR2 ANQGSEA. The CDR3 is made up of 11 amino acids. V dropped 4 bases and J dropped 4 bases, with 7 bases sitting between them. This CDR3 is CSVGGAETQYF. The CDR3 bases are TGCAGCGTTGGGGGCGCAGAGACCCAGTACTTC.

This clonotype was picked up a small number of times. The chain links TRBV5-1 to TRBJ2-5, with D possibly called TRBD1 or TRBD2 (5 bases each). V lost 4 bases to trimming and J lost 7 bases, with 17 bases between them. The CDR3 contains 14 residues. Germline loops: CDR1 SGHRS, CDR2 YFSETQ. CDR3 sequence: CASSRDGAPGTQYF. The CDR3 DNA reads as TGCGCCAGCAGCCGCGACGGGGCCCCGGGGACCCAGTACTTC.

Details on this clonotype: One junction end does not reproduce the germline sequence, and a read error may be involved. CDR3 nucleotides: TGCAGTGCTAGAGCTAGAACAGGGCTACAAGAGACCAAGTACTTC. It codes for CSARARTGLQETKYF. The chain has TRBV20-1 and TRBJ2-5; D is perhaps TRBD1 (6 bases). Germline V lookup: CDR1 DFQATT, CDR2 SNEGSKA (reference sequence). The CDR3 runs to 15 residues.

The genes are TRBV4-2 and TRBJ1-4; 7 bases align to TRBD1. Trimming removed 5 bases from V and 7 bases from J; junction bases left unmatched: 16. CDR1 LGHNA and CDR2 YNFKEQ come from the germline V gene. The CDR3 runs 17 residues. The CDR3 region is CASSRQAGGDIGEKLFF. CDR3 in DNA: TGTGCCAGCAGCAGACAGGCAGGGGGTGATATCGGTGAAAAACTGTTTTTT.

This chain joins TRBV4-1 and TRBJ2-1; 10 positions match TRBD1. The J segment lost 7 bases and the V segment lost 0 bases, leaving 6 bases of the junction unmatched. Germline V gene lookup returns CDR1 MGHRA and CDR2 YSYEKL. The CDR3 spans 16 residues. CDR3 protein: CASSQEPGTGENEQFF. For the CDR3, the DNA is TGCGCCAGCAGCCAAGAACCCGGGACAGGGGAGAATGAGCAGTTCTTC.

This clonotype has a count of ten or more. The chain recombines TRBV5-1 with TRBJ2-6; D remains ambiguous. Germline assignment: CDR1 SGHRS and CDR2 YFSETQ. The length of the CDR3 is 15 residues. V gave up 3 bases and J gave up 0 bases, with 7 bases separating them. DNA for the CDR3: TGCGCCAGCAGCTCAGAAAACTCTGGGGCCAACGTCCTGACTTTC. Protein: CASSSENSGANVLTF.

This clonotype was counted ten times or more. This chain uses TRBV7-2 with TRBJ2-1; weak D call: TRBD2 (5 bases). V lost 4 bases to trimming and J lost 0 bases, with 10 bases between them. The CDR3 covers 15 residues. CDR1 SGHTA and CDR2 FQGNSA come from the germline V gene. DNA for the CDR3: TGTGCCAGCAGCTCTCCCCGGGGCTCCTACAATGAGCAGTTCTTC. Its translation is CASSSPRGSYNEQFF.

This clonotype has more than one count but fewer than ten. This CDR3 reads CASSQDEGSNYGYTF. The CDR3 DNA follows: TGCGCCAGCAGCCAAGATGAAGGGAGCAACTATGGCTACACCTTC. This chain uses TRBV4-3 with TRBJ1-2, with D unclear. CDR3 length: 15 amino acids. V was trimmed by 0 bases and J by 2 bases, leaving 10 bases between them. Germline lookup yields CDR1 LGHNA and CDR2 YSLEER.

The J gene is TRBJ1-2, the V gene TRBV28; 11 bases fit TRBD1. The V and J ends lost 6 bases and 0 bases, in that order; junction bases with no gene match: 15. The CDR3 consists of 19 residues. Germline V lookup: CDR1 MDHEN, CDR2 SYDVKM. CDR3 loop: CASRLTTRTGGRANYGYTF. CDR3 bases: TGTGCCAGCAGACTTACCACCCGGACAGGGGGCAGGGCTAACTATGGCTACACCTTC.

This clonotype was observed a few times. This sequence joins TRBV6-2 or TRBV6-3 and TRBJ2-3; 7 positions match TRBD2. V lost 7 bases to trimming and J lost 5 bases; unmatched junction nucleotides: 6. Germline V gene sequence: CDR1 MNHEY, CDR2 SVGEGT. The CDR3 loop spans 13 amino acids. CDR3 DNA: TGTGCCAGCATATTAGCGGGTGGAGATACGCAGTATTTT. Translation: CASILAGGDTQYF.

The rearrangement uses TRBV5-1 and TRBJ1-1; D is unresolved. The CDR3 loop spans 14 amino acids. Germline CDR1 is SGHRS and CDR2 is YFSETQ. V was pared by 0 bases and J by 0 bases, with 6 bases between. DNA for the CDR3: TGCGCCAGCAGCTTGGACGTAATGAACACTGAAGCTTTCTTT. Translating it yields CASSLDVMNTEAFF.